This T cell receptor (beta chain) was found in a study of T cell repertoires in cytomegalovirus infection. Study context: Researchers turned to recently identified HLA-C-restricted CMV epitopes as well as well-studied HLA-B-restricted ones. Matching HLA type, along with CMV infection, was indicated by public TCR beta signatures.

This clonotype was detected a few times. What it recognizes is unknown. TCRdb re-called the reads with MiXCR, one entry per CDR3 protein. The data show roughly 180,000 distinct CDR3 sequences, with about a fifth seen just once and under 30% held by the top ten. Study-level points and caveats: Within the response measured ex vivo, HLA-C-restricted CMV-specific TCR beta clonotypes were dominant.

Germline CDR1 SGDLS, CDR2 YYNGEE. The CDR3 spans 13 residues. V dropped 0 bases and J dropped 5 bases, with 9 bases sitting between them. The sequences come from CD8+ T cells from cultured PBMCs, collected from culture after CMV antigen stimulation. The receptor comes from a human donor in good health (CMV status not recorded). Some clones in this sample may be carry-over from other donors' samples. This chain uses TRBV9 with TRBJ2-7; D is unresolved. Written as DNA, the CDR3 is TGTGCCAGCAGCGTAGGGGTCCTCGACGAGCAGTACTTC. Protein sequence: CASSVGVLDEQYF.